The 8 T cell receptor beta chains reported below all come from one sample, sequenced in a study of shared clonotypes between healthy human individuals (dated by TCRdb to about 2020). The library was built by means of the immunoSEQ multiplex PCR assay. Entries here come from immuneACCESS through TCRdb and include only in-frame sequences with V and J called. Some clones fail to appear in such tables; in the studies checked, an unresolved V gene covers under half of the shortfall, and the cause of the remainder is unknown. The sample table lists about 1.1 million clones, approximately 80% of them with a count of one. More than 0.85% of the sample goes to the ten largest clones. Sequences were obtained from memory CD4+ T cells from PBMCs. The sample's cell subset or site, from its label and the paper: CD45RA-negative fraction. The receptor source for this set is a man in his late teens or twenties in good health. Some clones in this sample may be carry-over from other donors' samples.

The rearrangement joins TRBV5-4 to TRBJ2-1, with 7 bases fitting TRBD1. V trimming: 4 bases; J trimming: 4 bases; junction bases outside the gene matches: 5. Germline V lookup: CDR1 SGHNT, CDR2 YYREEE (reference sequence). CDR3 length equals 14 residues. CDR3 in DNA: TGTGCCAGCAGCACAGGGGATTGGTACAATGAGCAGTTCTTC. It yields the protein CASSTGDWYNEQFF.

This clone was seen only a few times. The same CDR3 also results from other DNA sequences found in this sample. The genes are TRBV9 and TRBJ2-5; D is ambiguous. CDR3 length: 13 residues. Looked up from germline, CDR1 is SGDLS and CDR2 is YYNGEE. Between the trimmed V and J ends, which lost 0 bases and 1 base, there was a span of 4 bases. The DNA of the CDR3 is TGTGCCAGCAGCGTAGGAACCCAAGAGACCCAGTACTTC. Translated: CASSVGTQETQYF.

The count of this clone is one. The rearrangement links TRBV10-3 to TRBJ2-5, with 8 bases matching TRBD1. This CDR3 has 12 residues. CDR1 and CDR2 (germline): ENHRY, SYGVKD. Unmatched junction bases numbered 3, after V lost 11 bases and J lost 1 base. The CDR3 nucleotides read TGTGCCGTAGGACAGGGCCAAGAGACCCAGTACTTC. Translating gives CAVGQGQETQYF.

The chain uses TRBV7-9 and TRBJ2-2, with D hard to call. Germline CDR1 SEHNR, CDR2 FQNEAQ (reference sequence). V dropped 5 bases and J dropped 4 bases, with 17 bases sitting between them. The length of the CDR3 is 16 residues. CDR3 sequence: CASSLGISLVTGELFF. The CDR3 region has the DNA TGTGCCAGCAGCCTTGGGATCTCGTTGGTCACCGGGGAGCTGTTTTTT.

V usage is TRBV5-4 and J usage is TRBJ2-1; D call uncertain. The CDR3 sequence is 15 residues long. The V end lost 2 bases, the J end lost 4 bases, and 13 bases lay between the germline ends. The germline V gene encodes CDR1 SGHNT and CDR2 YYREEE (reference sequence). CDR3 DNA: TGTGCCAGCAGCTTAACATCCAGCAAATACAATGAGCAGTTCTTC. Amino acid sequence: CASSLTSSKYNEQFF.

V usage is TRBV28 and J usage is TRBJ2-1, with TRBD2 matching over 11 bases. The ends lost 9 bases at V and 6 bases at J; junction bases unmatched: 7. From germline, CDR1 is MDHEN and CDR2 SYDVKM. This CDR3 spans 14 amino acids. The CDR3 reads CASLRLAGINEQFF. CDR3 in DNA: TGTGCCAGTTTAAGACTAGCGGGGATCAATGAGCAGTTCTTC.

The genes are TRBV5-1 and TRBJ1-1; D is unclear. Per the germline V gene, CDR1 is SGHRS and CDR2 is YFSETQ. The CDR3 is 15 amino acids. The V gene lost 1 base and the J gene lost 0 bases, with 10 bases spanning the gap. CDR3 region: CASSLQPAMNTEAFF. CDR3 DNA sequence: TGCGCCAGCAGCTTGCAGCCTGCGATGAACACTGAAGCTTTCTTT.

The V gene is TRBV7-9, the J gene TRBJ2-3; unclear D gene. Germline V gene sequence: CDR1 SEHNR, CDR2 FQNEAQ (reference sequence). The CDR3 is made up of 14 amino acids. The ends were cut back, 3 bases at V and 2 bases at J, with 9 bases in the middle. As DNA, the CDR3 is TGTGCCAGCAGCTTCCCGCCAATCACAGATACGCAGTATTTT. Protein: CASSFPPITDTQYF.